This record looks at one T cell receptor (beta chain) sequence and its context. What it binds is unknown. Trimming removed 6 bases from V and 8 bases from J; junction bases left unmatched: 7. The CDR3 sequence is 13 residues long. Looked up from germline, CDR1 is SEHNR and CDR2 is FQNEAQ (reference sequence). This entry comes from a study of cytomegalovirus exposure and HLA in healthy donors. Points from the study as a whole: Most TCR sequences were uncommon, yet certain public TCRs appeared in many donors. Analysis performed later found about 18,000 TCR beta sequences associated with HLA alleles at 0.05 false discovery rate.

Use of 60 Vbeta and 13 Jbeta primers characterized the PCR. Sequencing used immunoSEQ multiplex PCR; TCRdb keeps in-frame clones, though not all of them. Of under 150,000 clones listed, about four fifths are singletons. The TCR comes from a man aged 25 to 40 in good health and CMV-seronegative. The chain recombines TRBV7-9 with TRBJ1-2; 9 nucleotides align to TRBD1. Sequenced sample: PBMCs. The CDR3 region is CASRDTGGGGYTF. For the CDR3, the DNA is TGTGCCAGCAGGGACACAGGGGGCGGCGGCTACACCTTC.